Described below is a single TCR beta chain sequence and its context. Its target is unknown. One junction end does not reproduce the germline sequence, and a read error may be involved. The data are from a study of shared clonotypes between healthy human individuals. Assay: immunoSEQ multiplex PCR; the TCRdb copy retains only in-frame clones and omits some. The sample lists over a million clones, about 75% occurring once. Study-wide points: For naive CD4 cells, approximately 4.7% of clonotypes were shared across a handful of donors. All-four-donor shared clonotypes had higher generation probabilities than non-shared clonotypes did.

The CDR3 is 17 residues long. Per the germline V gene, CDR1 is MNHNS and CDR2 is SASEGT. The source of this sequence is a man between 18 and 29 years old in good health. The sample was memory CD4+ T cells sorted from blood. Noted subset: CD45RA-negative fraction. The chain uses TRBV6-1 and TRBJ2-1; TRBD1 might be the D (6 bases). For the CDR3, the DNA is TGTGCCAGCAATGAAGGGTGGGCAGGGGATCGAGAAAATGAGCAGTTCTTC. Amino acids: CASNEGWAGDRENEQFF.